The 10 T cell receptor beta chains below come from one sample, sequenced in a study of T cell clusters in autoimmune cytopenias. One tube held mixed TRB-A and TRB-B primer pools for touch-down PCR. Reanalyzing the multiplex PCR reads, TCRdb keeps one entry per CDR3 protein, without DNA. The sample table includes about 11,000 distinct CDR3 sequences. TRB was amplified from 250 ng of peripheral blood genomic DNA per sample. This sample also appeared in a second study, on T cell repertoires in aging, cancer and after chemotherapy.

Material for sequencing was peripheral blood. Receptors originate from a human donor in good health.

CDR3 region: CASTGPNTEAFF. V is TRBV19 and J is TRBJ1-1. Germline V gives CDR1 LNHDA, CDR2 SQIVND (reference sequence). This CDR3 has 12 residues.

The V gene is TRBV12-3 or TRBV12-4, the J gene TRBJ1-1; the TCRdb call, TRBD1, lacks DNA for checking. The length of the CDR3 is 13 residues. CDR3 sequence reads: CASSPPGGTEAFF.

V is TRBV27 and J is TRBJ1-6; TCRdb names TRBD1, which stays unverified in the absence of DNA. This CDR3 is 13 amino acids long. CDR1 is MNHEY and CDR2 is SMNVEV in the germline V gene (reference sequence). The CDR3 loop reads CASSFGNNSPLHF.

By frequency, this clonotype is medium-sized (0.01 to 0.1%). This sequence joins TRBV11-3 and TRBJ2-3. Germline V lookup: CDR1 SGHNT, CDR2 YENEEA. The CDR3 totals 16 residues. CDR3: CASSLVPSGAQNTQYF.

Its frequency marks this clonotype as medium-sized (0.01 to 0.1%). The chain combines TRBV30 with TRBJ2-3; TCRdb's D call, TRBD1, is unchecked because there is no DNA. The V gene's germline CDR1 is GTSNPN and CDR2 SVGIG (reference sequence). This CDR3 has 14 amino acids. CDR3 protein: CAWTVGHGADTQYF.

The chain links TRBV30 to TRBJ1-6. The CDR3 spans 15 residues. Germline V CDR1 and CDR2: GTSNPN, SVGIG (reference sequence). The CDR3 spells CAWSVGLGYNSPLHF.

V is TRBV29-1 and J is TRBJ2-3; with no DNA, the TCRdb D assignment of TRBD1 cannot be verified. Per the germline V gene, CDR1 is SQVTM and CDR2 is ANQGSEA. CDR3 size: 13 residues. CDR3: CSARIPGTDTQYF.

The CDR3 loop is CASSQTVGLSSTGELFF. This chain connects TRBV4-2 to TRBJ2-2. The CDR3 spans 17 residues. From germline, CDR1 is LGHNA and CDR2 YNFKEQ.

The chain links TRBV12-3 or TRBV12-4 to TRBJ1-2; lacking DNA, the TRBD1 call made by TCRdb goes unchecked. The CDR3 is 15 residues long. CDR3 residues: CASSQTGRDNYGYTF.

This clonotype is deemed medium-sized by its frequency. The chain is built from TRBV30 and TRBJ2-1; TCRdb outputs TRBD1, but without DNA this stays unchecked. Germline loops: CDR1 GTSNPN, CDR2 SVGIG (reference sequence). CDR3 length: 14 residues. The CDR3 sequence is CAWSVRLGYNEQFF. Full variable domain (outside the CDR3, taken from reference TRBV30 and TRBJ2-1): SQTIHQWPATLVQPVGSPLSLECTVEGTSNPNLYWYRQAAGRGLQLLFYSVGIGQISSEVPQNLSASRPQDRQFILSSKKLLLSDSGFYLCAWSVRLGYNEQFFGPGTRLTVL.